This TCR beta chain was found in a study of post-analysis software for immune sequencing data. TCR beta libraries were prepared from cDNA with unique molecular identifiers. TCRdb used MiXCR to reprocess the PCR reads, holding one entry per CDR3 protein. The sample lists roughly 600,000 distinct CDR3 sequences, 44% occurring once. This TCR derives from a girl under 18 with multiple sclerosis. Sequencing input: blood.

CDR3 sequence reads: CASTQSGRAGELFF. The CDR3 nucleotides read TGTGCCAGCACCCAAAGCGGGAGAGCCGGGGAGCTGTTTTTT. The chain has TRBV6-5 and TRBJ2-2, with TRBD2 matching over 8 bases. V shed 7 bases, J shed 6 bases, and the junction held 7 bases outside the gene matches. The germline V gene encodes CDR1 MNHEY and CDR2 SVGAGI. The CDR3 sequence is 14 residues long.